Below, one T cell receptor beta chain is given with its context. Its matching antigen is unknown. The sample originates from a study of CXCR3-negative and CXCR3-positive naive CD8 T cells. Study observations and caveats: CXCR3-expressing naive cells carried TRB CDR3s more hydrophobic than those of CXCR3-negative naive cells. For naive cells, CXCR3-negative and CXCR3-positive subsets had similar TRBV-TRBJ usage; for memory cells, usage differed.

The TRB cDNA libraries were prepared by 5' RACE with UMI labels. TCRdb re-called the 5' RACE reads; one entry per CDR3 protein, DNA not given. Its listing shows around 63,000 distinct CDR3 sequences. This CDR3 contains 14 residues. Germline V gene lookup returns CDR1 SGHRS and CDR2 YFSETQ. The sequence derives from a human donor in good health. Some clones in this sample may be carry-over from other donors' samples. The chain joins TRBV5-1 to TRBJ2-7; TCRdb's D call of TRBD1 is untestable without DNA. The material sequenced was naive CXCR3+ CD8+ T cells from blood. Subset noted: CD45RO-CCR7+CD27+CD95- naive CD8+ T cells expressing CXCR3 (TNR3+). This chain's CDR3 is CASSLVPGAYEQYF.